Each of the 13 T cell receptor beta chains below was sequenced from the same sample in a study of cytomegalovirus exposure and HLA in healthy donors. 60 Vbeta and 13 Jbeta primers were used in PCR. Assay used: immunoSEQ multiplex PCR; TCRdb lists only in-frame clones, some missing. Here the sample spans around 150,000 clones, 68% being singletons. Input material: PBMCs. These receptors were obtained from a man aged 60-69 years in good health and CMV-seronegative.

The chain is built from TRBV5-1 and TRBJ1-4; 7 nucleotides agree with TRBD1. There are 14 residues in the CDR3. The germline CDR1 and CDR2 sequences are SGHRS and YFSETQ. The V and J ends lost 0 bases and 6 bases, in that order; junction bases with no gene match: 2. The CDR3 is CASSLADRDEKLFF. CDR3 bases: TGCGCCAGCAGCTTGGCCGACAGGGATGAAAAACTGTTTTTT. Variable domain in full (rest from reference TRBV5-1 and TRBJ1-4): KAGVTQTPRYLIKTRGQQVTLSCSPISGHRSVSWYQQTPGQGLQFLFEYFSETQRNKGNFPGRFSGRQFSNSRSEMNVSTLELGDSALYLCASSLADRDEKLFFGSGTQLSVL.

The table lists this clone with a few counts. J is TRBJ1-1 and V is TRBV7-3, with TRBD1 matching 9 bases. In germline, CDR1 is SGHTA, CDR2 FQGTGA. The junction had 6 bases not matched to a gene; V was cut back by 5 bases and J by 5 bases. This CDR3 has 14 amino acids. For the CDR3, the DNA is TGTGCCAGCAGCGCGACAGGGGGGGAGACTGAAGCTTTCTTT. Protein product: CASSATGGETEAFF.

The chain recombines TRBV6-5 with TRBJ2-1, with a weak D call TRBD2 (6 bases). CDR1 and CDR2 from the germline V gene are MNHEY and SVGAGI. The germline V and J ends were trimmed by 8 bases and 4 bases, with 15 bases remaining between them. The CDR3 spans 14 residues. The CDR3 reads CASSLSGFYNEQFF. The CDR3 DNA reads TGTGCCAGCTCCCTCAGCGGGTTTTACAATGAGCAGTTCTTC.

V is TRBV5-1 and J is TRBJ2-7; 7 nucleotides agree with TRBD2. The CDR3 extends over 15 amino acids. V gave up 4 bases and J gave up 2 bases; unmatched junction bases: 9. Germline V gene sequence: CDR1 SGHRS, CDR2 YFSETQ. CDR3 bases: TGCGCCAGCAGCGCCGACCTTCGGGGGGCCTACGAGCAGTACTTC. It translates to CASSADLRGAYEQYF.

The J gene is TRBJ2-1, the V gene TRBV6-6, with 7 positions matching TRBD1. The V gene end was trimmed by 4 bases and the J gene end by 9 bases; junction bases not matched to a gene: 15. This CDR3 contains 16 residues. The germline gives CDR1 MNHNY, CDR2 SVGAGI (reference sequence). CDR3 sequence: CASSSPNDRAYGEQFF. The CDR3 nucleotides are TGTGCCAGCAGTTCCCCAAATGACAGGGCGTACGGTGAGCAGTTCTTC.

The rearrangement uses TRBV2 and TRBJ2-1; 16 bases line up with TRBD2. CDR3 length: 14 amino acids. CDR1 is SNHLY, CDR2 FYNNEI, per germline. With 6 bases clipped from V and 9 bases from J, the junction kept 2 bases outside the gene matches. CDR3 in amino acids: CASRGLAGGGEQFF. CDR3 DNA sequence: TGTGCCAGCAGGGGACTAGCGGGAGGGGGTGAGCAGTTCTTC.

This clone was seen only a few times. This chain uses TRBV6-6 with TRBJ2-3, with D possibly TRBD2 on 5 matching bases. This CDR3 is 15 amino acids long. Germline assignment: CDR1 MNHNY and CDR2 SVGAGI (reference sequence). Trimming stripped 5 bases from V and 4 bases from J, with 16 bases between. As DNA, the CDR3 is TGTGCCAGCAGTACTAGGGAGTCCTGGGCAGATACGCAGTATTTT. It codes for CASSTRESWADTQYF.

This clone showed up just once. This chain joins TRBV7-2 and TRBJ2-2; D gene unclear. Between the trimmed V and J ends, which lost 3 bases and 2 bases, there was a span of 7 bases. The CDR3 length is 14 residues. The germline V gene has CDR1 SGHTA and CDR2 FQGNSA. The CDR3 spells CASSFNSNTGELFF. DNA of the CDR3: TGTGCCAGCAGCTTTAACAGTAACACCGGGGAGCTGTTTTTT.

The V call is TRBV30, the J call TRBJ2-7, with 10 bases that match TRBD1. This CDR3 is built from 13 residues. Germline V CDR1 and CDR2: GTSNPN, SVGIG (reference sequence). Trimming took 2 bases from V and 9 from J; bases not matched to a gene: 7. The CDR3 nucleotides read TGTGCCTGGAGTTTGGGACAGGGGTATGGGCAGTACTTC. Protein product: CAWSLGQGYGQYF.

The CDR3 sequence: CASSPPGHTTYNEQFF. CDR3 in DNA: TGTGCCAGCAGCCCACCGGGACACACAACCTACAATGAGCAGTTCTTC. This chain connects TRBV7-3 to TRBJ2-1; TRBD1 is a possible D gene (6 bases). V was clipped by 5 bases and J by 2 bases, with 16 bases between them. Germline-derived CDR1 and CDR2 are SGHTA and FQGTGA. The CDR3 covers 16 residues.

The rearrangement links TRBV28 to TRBJ1-2, with D perhaps matching TRBD1 (5 bases). Trimming removed 3 bases at V and 5 bases at J, with 13 bases between. Germline CDR1 and CDR2: MDHEN and SYDVKM. The CDR3 sequence is 14 residues long. The CDR3 region has the DNA TGTGCCAGCAGTTTGGCGGAGGGGCTTTATGGCTACACCTTC. It is translated as CASSLAEGLYGYTF.

This clone was picked up one time. The chain recombines TRBV9 with TRBJ2-2; possible D gene TRBD2, 5 bases. The CDR3 runs to 16 residues. Deletions cut 2 bases from V and 4 bases from J, with 15 bases between. The germline V gene encodes CDR1 SGDLS and CDR2 YYNGEE. CDR3 sequence: CASSVGTGWSTGELFF. CDR3 sequence (DNA): TGTGCCAGCAGCGTGGGTACGGGATGGAGCACCGGGGAGCTGTTTTTT.

This clone has more than one count but fewer than ten. The chain uses TRBV19 and TRBJ2-7; D possibly corresponds to TRBD1 (5 bases). This CDR3 comprises 13 residues. The germline V gene encodes CDR1 LNHDA and CDR2 SQIVND (reference sequence). V lost 5 bases and J lost 4, with 12 bases in between. The CDR3 loop is CASSQGTGYEQYF. The CDR3, as DNA: TGTGCCAGTAGTCAGGGAACGGGTTACGAGCAGTACTTC.